This T cell receptor (beta chain) originates from a study of technical replicates of blood from a handful of donors listed by TCRdb under 2017. To prepare the library, the immunoSEQ multiplex PCR assay was applied. TCRdb carries this immuneACCESS record with in-frame sequences only. Its versions omit some clonotypes, under half of them owing to an unresolved V gene in the studies checked, with the rest unexplained. For this sample there are about 100,000 clones; 95% to 97% appear just once. About 0.39% of the sample is held by the ten biggest clonotypes. The germline V gene sets CDR1 to SGDLS and CDR2 to YYNGEE. The germline V and J ends show losses of 3 bases and 3 bases respectively, and no gene match explains 15 bases of the junction. From the cysteine through the phenylalanine, the CDR3 covers 18 amino acids. Left in the record is the CDR3 DNA by itself, 54 bases read in frame from the first base.

As to this clone: Its cognate antigen has yet to be identified. Per-base quality was not reported, and no clone a single base away is much larger than it.

This receptor chain uses TRBV9 and TRBJ2-3; TRBD2 matches 8 bases in the middle. Sequencing was performed on T cells isolated from PBMCs. This TCR derives from a human donor in good health. The CDR3 reads CASSEVGLAYSGTDTQYF. The base sequence is TGTGCCAGCAGCGAGGTCGGACTAGCATATTCCGGTACAGATACGCAGTATTTT.